Sequencing of this T cell receptor (beta chain) was carried out in a study of blood T cell repertoires in COVID-19. The overall study: Recovered participants had two consecutive negative NP/OP PCR tests, healthcare professional clearance, or symptom resolution. The cDNA or gDNA used as material had been derived from T cells, B-cell-depleted T cells, or PBMCs. Samples taken during acute and convalescent COVID-19 were collected in the United States, Italy and Spain.

Measured with immunoSEQ multiplex PCR; TCRdb has only the in-frame clones, and not every one. Here the sample spans 350,000 to 400,000 clones, more than 75% being singletons. The CDR3 totals 15 residues. Trimming removed 1 base from V and 5 bases from J; junction bases left unmatched: 3. CDR1 SGHNT and CDR2 YENEEA come from the germline V gene. Grouping used clinical history reported by participants in a survey and questionnaire. The sequence derives from a man aged 35 to 55 in a cohort exposed to, infected with or recovered from COVID-19 (not recorded which). The sequenced sample consisted of PBMCs or T cells enriched from blood (not recorded which). The rearrangement uses TRBV11-3 and TRBJ2-7; TRBD1 matches 12 bases. This CDR3 reads CASSLGGQGANEQYF. The DNA of the CDR3 is TGTGCCAGCAGCTTAGGGGGACAGGGGGCGAACGAGCAGTACTTC.